Listed below are T cell receptor beta chains from one sample, sequenced in a study of CD8 T cells in ankylosing spondylitis. Each CDR3 protein gets one entry after TCRdb re-called the 5' RACE reads with MiXCR. The sample includes about 360,000 distinct CDR3 sequences, 20% to 25% of them seen just once. Source material: blood, either unsorted or a sorted T cell fraction (not recorded which). These receptor sequences come from a male donor with ankylosing spondylitis or in good health (not recorded which). The CDR3 runs from the conserved cysteine through the conserved F or W. A D gene is named only where the DNA matches it firmly. The size field is filled for only some rows; it gives once, few, many or a size class.

D	V	size	J	CDR3	DNA
-	TRBV2	few	TRBJ2-2	CASSRGWGGELFF	TGTGCCAGCAGCCGGGGCTGGGGCGGGGAGCTGTTTTTT
TRBD1	TRBV7-3	few	TRBJ2-3	CASSGGQGSDTQYF	TGTGCCAGCAGCGGGGGACAGGGCTCAGATACGCAGTATTTT
TRBD1	TRBV7-9	few	TRBJ2-1	CASSSGTGNHNEQFF	TGTGCCAGCAGCTCCGGGACAGGGAACCACAATGAGCAGTTCTTC
-	TRBV7-9	-	TRBJ2-5	CASSLTATYQETQYF	TGTGCCAGCAGCTTAACGGCGACCTACCAAGAGACCCAGTACTTC
TRBD1	TRBV6-5	-	TRBJ2-7	CASSYLTGMKDEQYF	TGTGCCAGCAGTTACCTGACAGGGATGAAAGACGAGCAGTACTTC
-	TRBV12-3/TRBV12-4	-	TRBJ2-1	CATSPPANNEQFF	TGTGCCACCAGCCCCCCGGCGAACAATGAGCAGTTCTTC
-	TRBV12-3/TRBV12-4	few	TRBJ2-1	CASSLTGGHNEQFF	TGTGCCAGCAGTTTAACCGGGGGGCACAATGAGCAGTTCTTC
-	TRBV19	-	TRBJ2-1	CASSIARGSLDEQFF	TGTGCCAGTAGTATAGCCCGGGGGAGTCTCGATGAGCAGTTCTTC
-	TRBV12-3/TRBV12-4	many	TRBJ1-1	CASSLRQGLMNTEAFF	TGTGCCAGCAGTTTAAGGCAGGGGCTTATGAACACTGAAGCTTTCTTT
-	TRBV4-1	-	TRBJ2-5	CASSQVGQPGETQYF	TGCGCCAGCAGCCAAGTCGGGCAGCCAGGGGAGACCCAGTACTTC
TRBD2	TRBV12-3/TRBV12-4	-	TRBJ2-5	CASSPWTSGGARETQYF	TGTGCCAGCAGCCCCTGGACTAGCGGGGGGGCCCGAGAGACCCAGTACTTC
TRBD2	TRBV7-9	-	TRBJ2-1	CASTQGGLAPNEQFF	TGTGCCAGCACCCAGGGGGGACTAGCTCCTAATGAGCAGTTCTTC
-	TRBV5-6	-	TRBJ2-7	CASSYVTQAGYEQYF	TGTGCCAGCAGCTACGTGACTCAGGCGGGCTACGAGCAGTACTTC
TRBD1	TRBV12-3/TRBV12-4	many	TRBJ2-1	CASSSPRDRGDNEQFF	TGTGCCAGCAGTTCCCCCCGGGACAGGGGTGACAATGAGCAGTTCTTC
TRBD1	TRBV24-1	few	TRBJ2-3	CATSGQGTDTQYF	TGTGCCACCAGTGGACAGGGAACAGATACGCAGTATTTT
-	TRBV20-1	-	TRBJ2-3	CSARDLYRAAPDTDTQYF	TGCAGTGCTAGAGATCTATATCGGGCCGCCCCGGACACAGATACGCAGTATTTT
TRBD1	TRBV20-1	few	TRBJ2-7	CSAPWERGPSYEQYF	TGCAGTGCTCCATGGGAGAGGGGGCCCTCCTACGAGCAGTACTTC
-	TRBV2	-	TRBJ1-1	CASVPTSGRMNTEAFF	TGTGCCAGCGTTCCTACGTCCGGTCGGATGAACACTGAAGCTTTCTTT
-	TRBV29-1	few	TRBJ1-1	CSVLLRDMNTEAFF	TGCAGCGTCCTCCTAAGGGACATGAACACTGAAGCTTTCTTT
TRBD2	TRBV7-9	many	TRBJ2-1	CASSSSGGAYNEQFF	TGTGCCAGCAGCTCTAGCGGGGGGGCCTACAATGAGCAGTTCTTC
TRBD1	TRBV29-1	-	TRBJ1-5	CSVRTGTNQPQHF	TGCAGCGTTCGGACAGGGACGAATCAGCCCCAGCATTTT
TRBD1	TRBV29-1	few	TRBJ2-7	CSVGTGLGYEQYF	TGCAGCGTCGGGACAGGGTTAGGCTACGAGCAGTACTTC
TRBD2	TRBV29-1	-	TRBJ2-7	CSAGGDPGPYEQYF	TGCAGTGCTGGGGGGGACCCAGGGCCCTACGAGCAGTACTTC
-	TRBV4-1	-	TRBJ2-1	CASSQVRSRYNEQFF	TGCGCCAGCAGCCAAGTAAGATCCCGTTACAATGAGCAGTTCTTC